The sequence of this T cell receptor (beta chain) was determined in a study of shared clonotypes between healthy human individuals. Study outcomes and limitations: Between several donors, naive CD4 clonotypes were shared at a level of around 5.2%. Blood was the only sampled material, and tissue repertoires likely differ. The four-donor shared clonotypes exceeded non-shared clonotypes in generation probability, with non-shared ones scoring lower.

This clone was found once. Its specificity is not known. Profiled with immunoSEQ multiplex PCR; TCRdb holds only in-frame clones, not every one. The data hold roughly 1 million clones, with roughly 75% observed a single time. J gave up 4 bases and V 4 bases, and 3 bases lay outside the gene matches. The CDR3 has 14 residues. The V gene's germline CDR1 is SGHNT and CDR2 YYREEE (reference sequence). The sequencing input was memory CD4+ T cells sorted from blood. Regarding subset: CD45RA-negative fraction. The chain combines TRBV5-4 with TRBJ1-2; 11 bases line up with TRBD1. This clonotype was sampled from a man aged 18 to 30 in good health. The CDR3 DNA is TGTGCCAGCAGCGAGGGACAGGGGGTCTATGGCTACACCTTC. Its protein is CASSEGQGVYGYTF.